This TCR beta chain was identified in a study of Ad26.COV2.S vaccination and SARS-CoV-2 variants. Study details: Donor got 5x10^10 or 1x10^11 viral particles of Ad26.COV2.S. Findings and limits, study-wide: It was reported that spike-specific CD8+ and CD4+ T cell responses were substantially broad after vaccination. Placebo recipients and vaccine recipients were similar in non-spike TCR breadth.

Noted treatment: 15 to 20 received Ad26.COV2.S at low or high dose, single or two shots; 5 received placebo; per-sample allocation not given. Sampling was performed 63 days after the first vaccine or placebo injection. A note on this clone: No antigen is known for it.

V lost 5 bases and J lost 9; bases outside the gene matches: 5. The CDR3 sequence is 15 residues long. Germline loops: CDR1 SGHRS, CDR2 YFSETQ. The protocol was immunoSEQ multiplex PCR, while the TCRdb copy is restricted to in-frame clones and leaves out a portion. The sample lists about 420,000 clones, 88% occurring once. Sequencing was performed on peripheral blood, taken in a trial of Ad26.COV2.S vaccine versus placebo. The chain joins TRBV5-1 to TRBJ2-1; TRBD2 aligns across 16 bases. This receptor was obtained from a person between 18 and 65 years old who received the Ad26.COV2.S COVID-19 vaccine or a placebo. CDR3 region: CASRTGLAGGSEQFF. The CDR3 DNA reads as TGCGCCAGCAGAACGGGACTAGCGGGGGGGTCTGAGCAGTTCTTC.